The next 18 T cell receptor beta chains were all read from a single sample in a study of T cell responses to AZD1222 COVID-19 vaccine. TCRdb's table, derived via immunoSEQ multiplex PCR, lists solely in-frame clones and lacks some. The data hold over 95,000 clones, with just over 90% observed a single time. Material: peripheral blood, obtained 28 days after the second AZD1222 dose. The receptors here all came from an adult who received the AZD1222 COVID-19 vaccine.

This chain's CDR3 is CASSSPGQPQHF. CDR3 nucleotides: TGTGCCAGTAGTAGCCCAGGTCAGCCCCAGCATTTT. The rearrangement links TRBV19 to TRBJ1-5; no definite D call. V was cut by 4 bases and J by 6 bases, with 7 bases left in between. Germline assignment: CDR1 LNHDA and CDR2 SQIVND (reference sequence). This CDR3 has 12 amino acids.

This sequence joins TRBV24-1 and TRBJ2-7; the match to TRBD1 covers 8 bases. CDR3 size: 16 residues. V shed 8 bases, J shed 2 bases, and the junction held 13 bases outside the gene matches. Germline V gene lookup returns CDR1 KGHDR and CDR2 SFDVKD. The CDR3, as DNA: TGTGCCACCACCATAAAATCGACAGGGGTGACCTACGAGCAGTACTTC. Amino acid sequence: CATTIKSTGVTYEQYF.

A few counts support this clone. This chain links TRBV28 with TRBJ2-7; D might be TRBD1 or TRBD2, each matching 7 bases. Trimming removed 6 bases at V and 0 bases at J, with 18 bases between. Germline assignment: CDR1 MDHEN and CDR2 SYDVKM. The CDR3 consists of 16 residues. The CDR3: CASRRAGQSSSYEQYF. CDR3 DNA sequence: TGTGCCAGCAGGCGAGCGGGACAGTCAAGCTCCTACGAGCAGTACTTC.

V and J are TRBV7-9 and TRBJ1-6, with D unclear. CDR1 and CDR2 (germline): SEHNR, FQNEAQ (reference sequence). V was clipped by 5 bases and J by 7 bases, with 12 bases between them. The length of the CDR3 is 14 residues. In DNA form, the CDR3 reads TGTGCCAGCAGCATCCTGTCCGAAAATTCACCCCTCCACTTT. Translating it yields CASSILSENSPLHF.

The J gene is TRBJ2-5, the V gene TRBV6-5; 8 nucleotides line up with TRBD2. Germline V CDR1 and CDR2: MNHEY, SVGAGI. The CDR3 consists of 16 residues. The trim removed 0 bases at V and 1 base at J, leaving 4 bases unmatched. CDR3 nucleotide sequence: TGTGCCAGCAGTTACTCGCCGACTAGCGCCCAAGAGACCCAGTACTTC. Amino acid sequence: CASSYSPTSAQETQYF.

V and J are TRBV19 and TRBJ2-2, with 16 bases identical to TRBD2. The CDR3 contains 17 residues. CDR1 and CDR2 from the germline V gene are LNHDA and SQIVND (reference sequence). The V gene end was trimmed by 6 bases and the J gene end by 7 bases; junction bases not matched to a gene: 8. This CDR3 is CASRGLAGGPGYGELFF. CDR3 sequence (DNA): TGTGCCAGTAGGGGACTAGCGGGAGGGCCAGGGTACGGGGAGCTGTTTTTT.

V gene TRBV7-9 combines with J gene TRBJ2-2; TRBD1 matches 8 bases. This CDR3 has 17 amino acids. Unmatched junction bases numbered 8, after V lost 2 bases and J lost 3 bases. From germline, CDR1 is SEHNR and CDR2 FQNEAQ (reference sequence). CDR3 nucleotide sequence: TGTGCCAGCAGCTTAACCCTGACAGGGGTGGACACCGGGGAGCTGTTTTTT. This gives the protein CASSLTLTGVDTGELFF.

The chain joins TRBV28 to TRBJ1-6; 7 bases are a match to TRBD1. This CDR3 has 14 residues. The trim removed 4 bases at V and 9 bases at J, leaving 6 bases unmatched. The germline gives CDR1 MDHEN, CDR2 SYDVKM. Here the CDR3 DNA reads TGTGCCAGCAGTTGGTTGACAGGGCGTTCACCCCTCCACTTT. This gives the protein CASSWLTGRSPLHF. The full variable domain, its missing parts supplied by reference TRBV28 and TRBJ1-6, is DVKVTQSSRYLVKRTGEKVFLECVQDMDHENMFWYRQDPGLGLRLIYFSYDVKMKEKGDIPEGYSVSREKKERFSLILESASTNQTSMYLCASSWLTGRSPLHFGNGTRLTVT.

This rearrangement joins TRBV7-9 to TRBJ2-1; 7 bases fit TRBD1. Germline CDR1 is SEHNR and CDR2 is FQNEAQ (reference sequence). CDR3 length equals 13 residues. After removal of 5 bases from V and 9 bases from J, the junction contained 7 bases not matched to a gene. CDR3 sequence reads: CASSIDRVGEQFF. CDR3 DNA: TGTGCCAGCAGCATAGACAGGGTCGGTGAGCAGTTCTTC.

The rearrangement joins TRBV21-1 to TRBJ2-7; TRBD1, the D gene given by the table, was not confirmed from the DNA. TRBV21-1 is marked as a pseudogene. The CDR3 totals 15 residues. The CDR3 here is CASSPQGRSTHEQYF. The DNA for the CDR3 is TGTGCCAGCAGCCCGCAGGGGCGTTCCACCCACGAGCAGTACTTC.

The chain recombines TRBV19 with TRBJ1-2, with D possibly matching TRBD1 (6 bases). The germline V and J ends were trimmed by 5 bases and 8 bases, with 18 bases remaining between them. The CDR3 has 14 amino acids. CDR1 is LNHDA and CDR2 is SQIVND in the germline V gene (reference sequence). The CDR3 DNA is TGTGCCAGTAGTCGACAGGTTTCGAGTCGGGGCTACACCTTC. Translated: CASSRQVSSRGYTF.

Here the CDR3 reads CASSPGPYNEQFF. In DNA, the CDR3 is TGCGCCAGCAGCCCCGGTCCCTACAATGAGCAGTTCTTC. The chain combines TRBV4-1 with TRBJ2-1, with D unclear. The V gene's germline CDR1 is MGHRA and CDR2 YSYEKL. The V and J ends lost 4 bases and 2 bases respectively, with 6 bases between them. The CDR3 is 13 amino acids.

J is TRBJ2-7 and V is TRBV7-2, with 9 nucleotides matching TRBD2. The J segment lost 6 bases and the V segment lost 0 bases, leaving 0 bases of the junction unmatched. Germline V CDR1 and CDR2: SGHTA, FQGNSA. This CDR3 has 13 amino acids. The CDR3 DNA reads as TGTGCCAGCAGCTTAGCTAGCGGGAGCGAGCAGTACTTC. Translated: CASSLASGSEQYF.

The chain uses TRBV5-8 and TRBJ1-1, with D tentatively TRBD1 (5 bases). Germline V lookup: CDR1 SGHTS, CDR2 YDEGEE. This CDR3 is built from 15 residues. Trimming shortened V by 1 base and J by 1 base, and 11 bases separated the two germline ends. This CDR3 reads CASSLQPGGNTEAFF. The DNA for the CDR3 is TGTGCCAGCAGCTTGCAACCGGGGGGGAACACTGAAGCTTTCTTT.

The rearrangement joins TRBV25-1 to TRBJ2-6; 7 bases line up with TRBD1. V gave up 3 bases and J gave up 2 bases; unmatched junction bases: 4. This CDR3 is built from 16 residues. Germline V gives CDR1 MGHDK, CDR2 SYGVNS. CDR3 DNA sequence: TGTGCCAGCAGTGATACAGGGGCCGCTGGGGCCAACGTCCTGACTTTC. Translated: CASSDTGAAGANVLTF.

V is TRBV4-1 and J is TRBJ1-2; D not certain. Trimming left V 1 base short and J 4 bases short, with 10 bases between. CDR1 and CDR2 (germline): MGHRA, YSYEKL. This CDR3 spans 14 amino acids. The CDR3 bases are TGCGCCAGCAGCCAAGCGAGGACCGGCTATGGCTACACCTTC. The encoded protein is CASSQARTGYGYTF.

The chain has TRBV6-2 or TRBV6-3 and TRBJ1-1; a weak D match, TRBD1 (6 bases). This CDR3 is 14 amino acids long. Germline CDR1 MNHEY, CDR2 SVGEGT. Between the trimmed V and J ends, which lost 5 bases and 0 bases, there was a span of 10 bases. The CDR3 DNA follows: TGTGCCAGCAGTCTACAGGGAATGAACACTGAAGCTTTCTTT. Translated, it gives CASSLQGMNTEAFF.

V gene TRBV28 combines with J gene TRBJ1-4; D gene uncertain. V lost 7 bases and J lost 8, with 8 bases in between. Germline CDR1 MDHEN, CDR2 SYDVKM. This CDR3 is 11 amino acids long. CDR3 protein: CASKVQEKLFF. The CDR3 bases are TGTGCCAGCAAAGTTCAAGAAAAACTGTTTTTT. The full variable domain, in which reference TRBV28 and TRBJ1-4 provide the parts outside the CDR3, is DVKVTQSSRYLVKRTGEKVFLECVQDMDHENMFWYRQDPGLGLRLIYFSYDVKMKEKGDIPEGYSVSREKKERFSLILESASTNQTSMYLCASKVQEKLFFGSGTQLSVL.